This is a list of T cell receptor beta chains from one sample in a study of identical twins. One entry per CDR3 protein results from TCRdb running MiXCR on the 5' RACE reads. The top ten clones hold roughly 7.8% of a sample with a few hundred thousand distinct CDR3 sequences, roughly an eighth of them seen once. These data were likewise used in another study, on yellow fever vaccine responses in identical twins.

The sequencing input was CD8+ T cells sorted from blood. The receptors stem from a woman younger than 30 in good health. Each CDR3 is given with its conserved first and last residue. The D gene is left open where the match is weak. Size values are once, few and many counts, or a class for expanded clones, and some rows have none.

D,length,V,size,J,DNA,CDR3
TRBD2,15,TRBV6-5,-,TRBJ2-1,TGTGCCAGCAGTTATGGGGGGGTGGGTTACAATGAGCAGTTCTTC,CASSYGGVGYNEQFF
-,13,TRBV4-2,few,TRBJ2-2,TGTGCCAGCAGCCAAGATCTAGAGGGGGAGCTGTTTTTT,CASSQDLEGELFF
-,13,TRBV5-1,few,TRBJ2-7,TGCGCCAGCAGGGAGGTTGGCCGGTACGAGCAGTACTTC,CASREVGRYEQYF
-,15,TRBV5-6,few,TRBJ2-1,TGTGCCAGCAGCTTAACAGACAACCTATACAATGAGCAGTTCTTC,CASSLTDNLYNEQFF
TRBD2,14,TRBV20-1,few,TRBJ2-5,TGCAGTGCTTCGGGACTAGCCCCGGCGGGGACCCAGTACTTC,CSASGLAPAGTQYF
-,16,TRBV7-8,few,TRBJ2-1,TGTGCCAGCAGCCCAGGGTCCTTCGGAGGTTACAATGAGCAGTTCTTC,CASSPGSFGGYNEQFF
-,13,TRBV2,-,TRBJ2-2,TGTGCCAGCACCCGCAAGGTCACCGGGGAGCTGTTTTTT,CASTRKVTGELFF
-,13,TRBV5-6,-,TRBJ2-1,TGTGCCAGCAGCCACAGCTCTTACAATGAGCAGTTCTTC,CASSHSSYNEQFF
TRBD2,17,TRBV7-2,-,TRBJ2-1,TGTGCCAGCAGCTTAGGAACTAGCGGGAGTCGCCACAATGAGCAGTTCTTC,CASSLGTSGSRHNEQFF
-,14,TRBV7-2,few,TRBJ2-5,TGTGCCAGCAGCTTCGAGACTATCGCAGAGACCCAGTACTTC,CASSFETIAETQYF
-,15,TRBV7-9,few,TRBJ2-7,TGTGCCAGCAGCTACGGTACAGGGAGAGACTACGAGCAGTACTTC,CASSYGTGRDYEQYF
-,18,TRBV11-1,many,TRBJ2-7,TGTGCCAGCAGCTCCAGCCGACCCGCCAGGGAAATTCCCTACGAGCAGTACTTC,CASSSSRPAREIPYEQYF
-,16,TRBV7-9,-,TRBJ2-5,TGTGCCAGCAGCTCCTCCCGACACCTCAAGATGGGGACCCAGTACTTC,CASSSSRHLKMGTQYF
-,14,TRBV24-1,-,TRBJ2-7,TGTGCCACCAGTGATTCGGTCCGGAGGGACGAGCAGTACTTC,CATSDSVRRDEQYF
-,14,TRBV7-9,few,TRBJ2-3,TGTGCCAGCAGCTTCCCGGACGGCACAGATACGCAGTATTTT,CASSFPDGTDTQYF
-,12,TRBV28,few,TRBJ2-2,TGTGCCAGCAGTGATTCAGGGGACGAGCTGTTTTTT,CASSDSGDELFF
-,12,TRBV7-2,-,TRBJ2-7,TGTGCCAGCAGCCCCCTAGGCCACGAGCAGTACTTC,CASSPLGHEQYF
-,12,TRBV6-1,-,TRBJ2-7,TGTGCCAGCAGCCGCAATAAACTCGAGCAGTACTTC,CASSRNKLEQYF
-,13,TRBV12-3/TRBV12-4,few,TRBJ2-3,TGTGCCAGCAGTTTAACGGCGATAGATACGCAGTATTTT,CASSLTAIDTQYF
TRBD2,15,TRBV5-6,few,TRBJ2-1,TGTGCCAGCAGCCGAGGACTAGCGGGAGTAGGCGAGCAGTTCTTC,CASSRGLAGVGEQFF
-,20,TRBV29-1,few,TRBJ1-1,TGCAGCTCCTTCCTGTGGGGCAGGGATACGATCGGGGCACTAAACACTGAAGCTTTCTTT,CSSFLWGRDTIGALNTEAFF
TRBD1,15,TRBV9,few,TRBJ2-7,TGTGCCAGCAGCGGGGACCGGGACAGGGCCCGCGAGCAGTACTTC,CASSGDRDRAREQYF
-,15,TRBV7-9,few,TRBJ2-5,TGTGCCAGCAGCGGAGCATCGGGGAGCCAAGAGACCCAGTACTTC,CASSGASGSQETQYF
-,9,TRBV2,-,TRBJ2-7,TGTGCCAGCGGGGCAGAGCAGTACTTC,CASGAEQYF
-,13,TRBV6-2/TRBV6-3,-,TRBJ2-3,TGTGCCAGCCTTCGGCTAGCGACAGATACGCAGTATTTT,CASLRLATDTQYF
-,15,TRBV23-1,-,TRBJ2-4,TGCGCCAGCAGTCAATCCAGCAGGGCCAAAAACATTCAGTACTTC,CASSQSSRAKNIQYF
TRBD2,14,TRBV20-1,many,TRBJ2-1,TGCAGTGCTGCGGGACTAGCGGGATACAATGAGCAGTTCTTC,CSAAGLAGYNEQFF
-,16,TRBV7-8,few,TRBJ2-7,TGTGCCAGCAGCCAAAAAGACGACGGGAGAATACTCGAGCAGTACTTC,CASSQKDDGRILEQYF
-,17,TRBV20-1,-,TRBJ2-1,TGCTGTGCCAAAGATTGGGAAGGACGGGGATCCTACAATGAGCAGTTCTTC,CCAKDWEGRGSYNEQFF
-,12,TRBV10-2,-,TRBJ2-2,TGCGCCAGCAGTGTGGGGATCGGGGAGCTGTTTTTT,CASSVGIGELFF
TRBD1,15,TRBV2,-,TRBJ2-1,TGTGCCAGCAACCTTGGACAGGGGGTCTACAATGAGCAGTTCTTC,CASNLGQGVYNEQFF
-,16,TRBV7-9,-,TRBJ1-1,TGTGCCAGCAGCAGGGGACACCTGGGCAAACAAACTGAAGCTTTCTTT,CASSRGHLGKQTEAFF
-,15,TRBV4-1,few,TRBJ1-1,TGCGCCAGCAGCCAAGTCCAGGCTGGGAACACTGAAGCTTTCTTT,CASSQVQAGNTEAFF
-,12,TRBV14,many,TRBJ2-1,TGTGCCAGCAGCCCGATATACAATGAGCAGTTCTTC,CASSPIYNEQFF
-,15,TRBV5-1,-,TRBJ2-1,TGCGCCAGCAAGGGCCCGGACAGCTCCTACAATGAGCAGTTCTTC,CASKGPDSSYNEQFF
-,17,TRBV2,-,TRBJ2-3,TGTGCCAGCACGGGCCGGTCCCCCACGCTCTTCACAGATACGCAGTATTTT,CASTGRSPTLFTDTQYF
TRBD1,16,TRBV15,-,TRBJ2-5,TGTGCCACCAGCAGAGTAATACAGGGGGCTGAGGAGACCCAGTACTTC,CATSRVIQGAEETQYF
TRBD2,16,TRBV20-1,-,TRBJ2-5,TGCAGTGCTAGAGATCGGGATAGCGGGGACCCTTGGGACCAGTACTTC,CSARDRDSGDPWDQYF
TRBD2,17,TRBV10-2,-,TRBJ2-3,TGCGCCAGCAGTAATGGGTTTGGGAGGGCGAACACAGATACGCAGTATTTT,CASSNGFGRANTDTQYF
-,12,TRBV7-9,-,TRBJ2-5,TGTGCCAGCAGCTTAAGTAAGGAGACCCAGTACTTC,CASSLSKETQYF
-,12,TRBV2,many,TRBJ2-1,TGTGCCAGCAGTGATAGCGCCAATGAGCAGTTCTTC,CASSDSANEQFF
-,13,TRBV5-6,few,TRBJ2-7,TGTGCCAGCAGCCCCCATGCGATTTACGAGCAGTACTTC,CASSPHAIYEQYF
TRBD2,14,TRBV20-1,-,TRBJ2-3,TGCAGTGCGGAATTAGCGGGACGCACAGATACGCAGTATTTT,CSAELAGRTDTQYF
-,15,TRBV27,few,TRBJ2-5,TGTGCCAGCAGTCCAATGGCGGGGGCTCAAGAGACCCAGTACTTC,CASSPMAGAQETQYF
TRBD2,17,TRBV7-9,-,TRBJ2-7,TGTGCCAGCAGCCAGCCACCGGGACTAGCGGCCCCCTACGAGCAGTACTTC,CASSQPPGLAAPYEQYF
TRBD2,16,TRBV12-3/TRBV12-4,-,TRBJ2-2,TGTGCCAGCAGTTTTCAGCCTAGCGGGAACACCGGGGAGCTGTTTTTT,CASSFQPSGNTGELFF
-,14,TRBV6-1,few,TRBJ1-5,TGTGCCAGCAGCTCTACAGGGAACAATCAGCCCCAGCATTTT,CASSSTGNNQPQHF
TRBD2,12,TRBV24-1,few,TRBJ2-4,TGTGCCACCAGTGATTCGGGGGGCATTCAGTACTTC,CATSDSGGIQYF
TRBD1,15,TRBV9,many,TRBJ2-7,TGTGCCAGCAGCGTAGGGGGACAGCCCTACTACGAGCAGTACTTC,CASSVGGQPYYEQYF
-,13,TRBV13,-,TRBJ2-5,TGTGCCAGCAGCTTAGTAGGGTTCGAGACCCAGTACTTC,CASSLVGFETQYF
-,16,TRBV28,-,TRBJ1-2,TGTGCCAGCAGTTTACCCGAAGGGTTCCGAGTAGTGGGCTACACCTTC,CASSLPEGFRVVGYTF
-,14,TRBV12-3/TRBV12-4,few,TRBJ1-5,TGTGCCAGCCCCCGGGCGGCTAGCAATCAGCCCCAGCATTTT,CASPRAASNQPQHF